Following are 10 T cell receptor beta chains from one sample sequenced in a study of blood T cell repertoires in COVID-19. Only in-frame clones appear in the TCRdb table, and some are missing; sequencing was by immunoSEQ multiplex PCR. This table holds around 45,000 clones, roughly 79% found once. Sequenced material: peripheral blood. The receptors here all came from a woman aged 80 or older with acute or convalescent COVID-19.

The CDR3 nucleotides read TGTGCCAGCATCCCTCTGGACAGCGACTATGGCTACACCTTC. Its protein is CASIPLDSDYGYTF. This chain joins TRBV9 and TRBJ1-2, with a possible D match to TRBD1 (6 bases). The V end lost 6 bases, the J end lost 3 bases, and 15 bases lay between the germline ends. Looked up from germline, CDR1 is SGDLS and CDR2 is YYNGEE. The CDR3 totals 14 residues. The whole variable domain, remainder taken from reference TRBV9 and TRBJ1-2, is DSGVTQTPKHLITATGQRVTLRCSPRSGDLSVYWYQQSLDQGLQFLIQYYNGEERAKGNILERFSAQQFPDLHSELNLSSLELGDSALYFCASIPLDSDYGYTFGSGTRLTVV.

This chain links TRBV30 with TRBJ1-4, with 11 bases aligning to TRBD1. The length of the CDR3 is 14 residues. V trimming: 3 bases; J trimming: 7 bases; junction bases outside the gene matches: 4. From germline, CDR1 is GTSNPN and CDR2 SVGIG (reference sequence). DNA for the CDR3: TGTGCCTGGAGCTTGGGACAGGGGGTTGAAAAACTGTTTTTT. Its protein is CAWSLGQGVEKLFF. The complete variable domain, with remaining parts taken from reference TRBV30 and TRBJ1-4, reads SQTIHQWPATLVQPVGSPLSLECTVEGTSNPNLYWYRQAAGRGLQLLFYSVGIGQISSEVPQNLSASRPQDRQFILSSKKLLLSDSGFYLCAWSLGQGVEKLFFGSGTQLSVL.

This clone was found once. The rearrangement uses TRBV5-4 and TRBJ2-7; tentative D call: TRBD1 (6 bases). This CDR3 spans 15 amino acids. In germline, CDR1 is SGHNT, CDR2 YYREEE (reference sequence). V lost 4 bases to trimming and J lost 3 bases, with 17 bases between them. As DNA, the CDR3 is TGTGCCAGCAGCCTCCCACAGGGATCCATCTACGAGCAGTACTTC. Protein sequence: CASSLPQGSIYEQYF. Looking up the rest from reference TRBV5-4 and TRBJ2-7 gives the full variable domain: ETGVTQSPTHLIKTRGQQVTLRCSSQSGHNTVSWYQQALGQGPQFIFQYYREEENGRGNFPPRFSGLQFPNYSSELNVNALELDDSALYLCASSLPQGSIYEQYFGPGTRLTVT.

This clone appeared a few times. The V gene is TRBV5-4, the J gene TRBJ1-1; D not certain. Trimming shortened V by 4 bases and J by 0 bases, and 10 bases separated the two germline ends. The V gene's germline CDR1 is SGHNT and CDR2 YYREEE (reference sequence). The CDR3 length is 14 residues. The CDR3 DNA is TGTGCCAGCAGCCAAGACAACCTGAACACTGAAGCTTTCTTT. Protein sequence: CASSQDNLNTEAFF.

There are a few counts of this clone. The chain uses TRBV19 and TRBJ1-6, with 7 bases matching TRBD1. The junction had 6 bases not matched to a gene; V was cut back by 3 bases and J by 4 bases. The CDR3 consists of 16 residues. Germline V gives CDR1 LNHDA, CDR2 SQIVND (reference sequence). The CDR3 spells CASSIAPGGYNSPLHF. CDR3 nucleotides: TGTGCCAGTAGTATCGCGCCAGGGGGTTATAATTCACCCCTCCACTTT.

The chain has TRBV4-3 and TRBJ1-2; no reliable D call. The ends were cut back, 2 bases at V and 5 bases at J, with 9 bases in the middle. Per germline, CDR1 LGHNA and CDR2 YSLEER. CDR3 length: 13 residues. This chain's CDR3 is CASSQIGVYGYTF. The CDR3 DNA sequence: TGCGCCAGCAGCCAAATCGGGGTTTATGGCTACACCTTC.

V is TRBV28 and J is TRBJ1-3, with 10 nucleotides matching TRBD1. The CDR3 has 16 amino acids. The germline CDR1 and CDR2 sequences are MDHEN and SYDVKM. V lost 6 bases and J lost 4; bases outside the gene matches: 9. CDR3 protein: CASSDRGHSLGNTIYF. CDR3 in DNA: TGTGCCAGCAGCGACAGGGGGCACTCTCTCGGAAACACCATATATTTT.

This chain joins TRBV7-9 and TRBJ1-5; 8 bases match TRBD1. V lost 5 bases to trimming and J lost 7 bases; unmatched junction nucleotides: 19. This CDR3 has 18 amino acids. The V gene's germline CDR1 is SEHNR and CDR2 FQNEAQ (reference sequence). DNA of the CDR3: TGTGCCAGCAGCCATGGGGTCCAGGGGGCGAGGGAGGTGCAGCCCCAGCATTTT. This codes for CASSHGVQGAREVQPQHF.

This clone has a single count. V is TRBV28 and J is TRBJ2-7, with TRBD1 as a possible D gene (6 bases). The CDR3 has 14 amino acids. Trimming removed 8 bases at V and 1 base at J, with 15 bases between. Germline V gene data show CDR1 as MDHEN and CDR2 as SYDVKM. CDR3 region: CASRVAGVSYEQYF. The CDR3 bases are TGTGCCAGCCGGGTGGCAGGGGTTTCCTACGAGCAGTACTTC.

The chain has TRBV28 and TRBJ2-4; a possible D gene is TRBD2 (5 bases). CDR1 is MDHEN and CDR2 is SYDVKM in the germline V gene. V was shortened by 3 bases and J by 7 bases, with 7 bases between the two germline ends. CDR3 size: 12 residues. The CDR3 nucleotides are TGTGCCAGCAGTTTTCCGGGGAACATTCAGTACTTC. Translating gives CASSFPGNIQYF.